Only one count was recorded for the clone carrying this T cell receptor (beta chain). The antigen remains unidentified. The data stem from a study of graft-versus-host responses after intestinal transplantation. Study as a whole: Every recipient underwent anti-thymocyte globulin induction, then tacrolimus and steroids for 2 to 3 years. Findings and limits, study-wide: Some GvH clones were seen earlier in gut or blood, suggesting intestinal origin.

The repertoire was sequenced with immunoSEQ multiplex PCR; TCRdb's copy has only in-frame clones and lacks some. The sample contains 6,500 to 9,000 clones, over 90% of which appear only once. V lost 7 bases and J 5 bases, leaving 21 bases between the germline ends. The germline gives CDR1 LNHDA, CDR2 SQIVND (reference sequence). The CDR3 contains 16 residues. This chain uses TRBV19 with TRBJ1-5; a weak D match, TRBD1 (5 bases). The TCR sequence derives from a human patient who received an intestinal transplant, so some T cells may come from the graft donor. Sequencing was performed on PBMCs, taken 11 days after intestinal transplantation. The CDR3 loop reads CASMETGGEGHQPQHF. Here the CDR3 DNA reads TGTGCCAGTATGGAAACGGGGGGAGAGGGCCATCAGCCCCAGCATTTT.